These 30 T cell receptor beta chains were sequenced from one sample in a study of T cells in Graves' hyperthyroidism and ophthalmopathy. The investigators amplified TCR beta CDR3 regions from RNA transcripts. TCR CDR3 underwent first-round RT-PCR with the HTBI primer set. TCRdb analysed the multiplex PCR reads with MiXCR anew, one entry per CDR3 protein. The sample lists about 570,000 distinct CDR3 sequences, about half occurring once. The sequenced material came from peripheral blood or thyroid tissue (not recorded which). The receptors were sampled from an adult woman with Graves' disease, either hyperthyroidism or ophthalmopathy (not recorded which).

The rearrangement uses TRBV2 and TRBJ2-5; D is possibly TRBD2 (7 bases). V dropped 6 bases and J dropped 1 base, with 15 bases sitting between them. The CDR3 contains 15 residues. CDR1 is SNHLY, CDR2 FYNNEI, per germline. The CDR3 reads CASRGLGGAQETQYF. In DNA, the CDR3 is TGTGCCAGCAGGGGTCTGGGGGGGGCCCAAGAGACCCAGTACTTC.

The J gene is TRBJ2-7, the V gene TRBV13; D is unresolved. V was trimmed by 0 bases and J by 2 bases, leaving 11 bases between them. This CDR3 has 15 amino acids. In germline, CDR1 is PRHDT, CDR2 FYEKMQ (reference sequence). CDR3 coding DNA: TGTGCCAGCAGCTTAGGTGGCTGGAGTCCCTACGAGCAGTACTTC. Residues: CASSLGGWSPYEQYF.

This clonotype has ten or more counts. The rearrangement links TRBV7-6 to TRBJ2-7; 9 nucleotides agree with TRBD2. The ends lost 1 base at V and 2 bases at J; junction bases unmatched: 12. CDR3 size: 18 residues. CDR1 and CDR2 (germline): SGHVS, FNYEAQ. The CDR3 DNA follows: TGTGCCAGCAGCTTAGAAGTCGCTAGCGGGACCCACCCCTACGAGCAGTACTTC. Its translation is CASSLEVASGTHPYEQYF.

This clonotype was recorded many times. The chain uses TRBV20-1 and TRBJ1-2, with a possible D match to TRBD1 (5 bases). The CDR3 contains 17 residues. The germline gives CDR1 DFQATT, CDR2 SNEGSKA (reference sequence). The V gene lost 5 bases and the J gene lost 2 bases, with 24 bases spanning the gap. The CDR3 spells CSARPRGTLRKNYGYTF. The CDR3 nucleotides read TGCAGTGCTCGGCCCCGTGGGACCCTGCGAAAAAACTATGGCTACACCTTC.

As regards this clonotype: Compared with germline, one end of the junction differs, possibly owing to a read error. V usage is TRBV7-3 and J usage is TRBJ1-4; maybe TRBD1 (6 bases). The CDR3 totals 14 residues. From germline, CDR1 is SGHTA and CDR2 FQGTGA. The DNA for the CDR3 is TGCGCCAGCAGCCAAGGACAGAGAAATGAAAAACTGTTTTTT. Its protein product is CASSQGQRNEKLFF.

V gene TRBV24-1 combines with J gene TRBJ2-7; TRBD1 might be the D (5 bases). The germline CDR1 and CDR2 sequences are KGHDR and SFDVKD. The CDR3 contains 13 residues. The V end lost 8 bases, the J end lost 0 bases, and 10 bases lay between the germline ends. The CDR3 protein is CATKQAISYEQYF. The CDR3 DNA reads TGTGCCACCAAACAGGCAATCTCCTACGAGCAGTACTTC.

This clonotype was counted many times. V gene TRBV7-9 combines with J gene TRBJ2-5, with TRBD1 as a possible D gene (8 bases). V shed 5 bases and J shed 5 bases, with 18 bases lying between them. The CDR3 contains 15 residues. Germline lookup yields CDR1 SEHNR and CDR2 FQNEAQ (reference sequence). CDR3 sequence (DNA): TGTGCCAGCAGCATGGGACAGGCGGGGGCGGAGACCCAGTACTTC. It specifies CASSMGQAGAETQYF.

The chain joins TRBV20-1 to TRBJ1-2; D remains ambiguous. The CDR3 runs to 9 residues. The V end was cut by 4 bases, the J end by 8 bases, with 5 bases between. From germline, CDR1 is DFQATT and CDR2 SNEGSKA (reference sequence). Here the CDR3 DNA reads TGCAGTGCTACCAGGGGCTACACCTTC. Its translation: CSATRGYTF.

Regarding this clonotype: It may be a read error: a sequence one base away is much more abundant. The genes are TRBV20-1 and TRBJ2-7; D is possibly TRBD1 (6 bases). The CDR3 runs 12 residues. CDR1 and CDR2 from the germline V gene are DFQATT and SNEGSKA (reference sequence). DNA of the CDR3: TGCAGTGCTTACGGACAGAGCTACGGGCAGTACTTC. The encoded protein is CSAYGQSYGQYF.

The chain couples TRBV7-2 to TRBJ2-5, with D perhaps TRBD1 or TRBD2 (6 bases each). Germline CDR1 reads SGHTA; CDR2 reads FQGNSA. This CDR3 region has 16 residues. V gave up 5 bases and J gave up 2 bases, with 18 bases separating them. In nucleotides, the CDR3 is TGTGCCAGCAGCGCCTTGGGGGGCGGCGTTCAAGAGACCCAGTACTTC. Translated: CASSALGGGVQETQYF.

This clonotype was observed once. V usage is TRBV6-5 and J usage is TRBJ1-2, with 7 bases matching TRBD1. Looked up from germline, CDR1 is MNHEY and CDR2 is SVGAGI. The V segment lost 5 bases and the J segment 4 bases; nucleotides outside the gene matches: 10. The CDR3 covers 15 residues. This chain's CDR3 is CASSESNRGGYGYTF. The DNA for the CDR3 is TGTGCCAGCAGTGAGTCGAACAGGGGCGGCTATGGCTACACCTTC.

The V and J genes are TRBV20-1 and TRBJ1-5, with D unresolved. This CDR3 spans 11 amino acids. V gave up 4 bases and J gave up 11 bases, with 12 bases separating them. Germline V gene lookup returns CDR1 DFQATT and CDR2 SNEGSKA (reference sequence). DNA of the CDR3: TGCAGTGCTACCAGCGGAGAGACCCAGCATTTT. This gives the protein CSATSGETQHF.

This clonotype has ten or more counts. V usage is TRBV7-8 and J usage is TRBJ2-2, with D possibly TRBD1 on 5 matching bases. CDR1 SGHVS and CDR2 FQNEAQ come from the germline V gene. The CDR3 is 14 amino acids. V dropped 2 bases and J dropped 6 bases, with 10 bases sitting between them. CDR3 sequence (DNA): TGTGCCAGCAGCTTAAAGTGGGGCGCCGGGGAGCTGTTTTTT. Protein sequence: CASSLKWGAGELFF.

The J gene is TRBJ2-7, the V gene TRBV7-2, with D perhaps TRBD1 (6 bases). The germline V gene encodes CDR1 SGHTA and CDR2 FQGNSA. Trimming shortened V by 5 bases and J by 3 bases, and 14 bases separated the two germline ends. The CDR3 consists of 14 residues. The CDR3 region has the DNA TGTGCCAGCAGCCGGGACATCCCCGGCTACGAGCAGTACTTC. Protein sequence: CASSRDIPGYEQYF.

The chain carries TRBV15 and TRBJ1-2; 9 nucleotides match TRBD1. The CDR3 extends over 15 amino acids. Losses at the gene ends were 6 bases for V and 4 bases for J; bases not matched to a gene: 9. Looked up from germline, CDR1 is LNHNV and CDR2 is YYDKDF (reference sequence). CDR3 protein: CATRGQGTARYGYTF. As DNA, the CDR3 is TGTGCCACCAGGGGACAGGGCACAGCCCGCTATGGCTACACCTTC.

The chain carries TRBV7-8 and TRBJ1-6; D unclear. Germline V lookup: CDR1 SGHVS, CDR2 FQNEAQ. Trimming removed 5 bases from V and 10 bases from J, with 15 bases in between. The CDR3 length is 14 residues. This CDR3 reads CASSHSQSRSPLHF. In DNA, the CDR3 is TGTGCCAGCAGCCACTCACAATCGCGGTCACCCCTCCACTTT.

Ten or more counts support this clonotype. The chain uses TRBV20-1 and TRBJ2-5, with D tentatively TRBD2 (6 bases). This CDR3 spans 14 amino acids. V was cut by 3 bases and J by 5 bases, with 16 bases left in between. Germline V lookup: CDR1 DFQATT, CDR2 SNEGSKA (reference sequence). The CDR3 spells CSASGGSSGETQYF. As DNA, the CDR3 is TGCAGTGCTAGCGGGGGATCCTCTGGCGAGACCCAGTACTTC.

V gene TRBV10-3 combines with J gene TRBJ2-3; D remains unclear. There are 14 residues in the CDR3. Germline V gene data show CDR1 as ENHRY and CDR2 as SYGVKD. Trimming took off 8 bases at V and 0 bases at J, with 12 bases between the two ends. The CDR3 DNA sequence: TGTGCCATCCGCCCTTCACCTAGCACAGATACGCAGTATTTT. Translated: CAIRPSPSTDTQYF.

This clonotype appeared many times. The V and J genes are TRBV15 and TRBJ2-7, with TRBD1 matching over 7 bases. Germline lookup yields CDR1 LNHNV and CDR2 YYDKDF (reference sequence). After removal of 0 bases from V and 7 bases from J, the junction contained 9 bases not matched to a gene. CDR3 size: 15 residues. The CDR3 DNA follows: TGTGCCACCAGCAGAGATCGCAGGGGGATAGGTGAGCAGTACTTC. Translating it yields CATSRDRRGIGEQYF.

The genes are TRBV5-1 and TRBJ2-5; 13 bases fit TRBD2. The ends lost 4 bases at V and 6 bases at J; junction bases unmatched: 15. CDR1 and CDR2 from the germline V gene are SGHRS and YFSETQ. The CDR3 extends over 18 amino acids. The chain's CDR3 is CASSVVLAGGPVVQTQYF. The CDR3 DNA sequence: TGCGCCAGCAGCGTAGTACTAGCGGGAGGGCCGGTCGTGCAGACCCAGTACTTC.

This chain connects TRBV7-9 to TRBJ2-6, with D possibly TRBD1 on 5 matching bases. Germline lookup yields CDR1 SEHNR and CDR2 FQNEAQ (reference sequence). The germline V and J ends were trimmed by 2 bases and 6 bases, with 8 bases remaining between them. This CDR3 region has 14 residues. CDR3 nucleotides: TGTGCCAGCAGCTTACAGGGTTTGGCCAACGTCCTGACTTTC. Amino acid sequence: CASSLQGLANVLTF. Filled out from reference TRBV7-9 and TRBJ2-6, the complete variable domain reads DTGVSQNPRHKITKRGQNVTFRCDPISEHNRLYWYRQTLGQGPEFLTYFQNEAQLEKSRLLSDRFSAERPKGSFSTLEIQRTEQGDSAMYLCASSLQGLANVLTFGAGSRLTVL.

This clonotype has a count of ten or more. The chain couples TRBV5-1 to TRBJ1-2; D is unresolved. Germline V gives CDR1 SGHRS, CDR2 YFSETQ. The CDR3 contains 16 residues. The germline V and J ends were trimmed by 5 bases and 4 bases, with 21 bases remaining between them. The DNA of the CDR3 is TGCGCCAGCAGTCTCGCCACCCTGAGGGAACGCTATGGCTACACCTTC. It yields the protein CASSLATLRERYGYTF.

This clonotype occurred many times. The chain employs TRBV6-5 and TRBJ2-7; TRBD2 aligns across 14 bases. Looked up from germline, CDR1 is MNHEY and CDR2 is SVGAGI. The CDR3 covers 16 residues. V lost 6 bases and J lost 3; bases outside the gene matches: 7. The CDR3 DNA sequence: TGTGCCAGCAGGCGCGGACTAGCGGGAGGAAACTACGAGCAGTACTTC. Translation gives CASRRGLAGGNYEQYF.

This clonotype was detected ten times or more. The chain carries TRBV7-3 and TRBJ2-2; no firm D call. V was clipped by 5 bases and J by 4 bases, with 14 bases between them. Germline V gives CDR1 SGHTA, CDR2 FQGTGA. The length of the CDR3 is 15 residues. CDR3 residues: CASSPSGRGTGELFF. The CDR3 bases are TGTGCCAGCAGCCCATCGGGTCGAGGCACCGGGGAGCTGTTTTTT.

In its sample, this clonotype was seen a few times. This sequence joins TRBV5-1 and TRBJ1-2; D remains ambiguous. Germline CDR1 is SGHRS and CDR2 is YFSETQ. This CDR3 is built from 12 residues. The V gene lost 4 bases and the J gene lost 6 bases, with 10 bases spanning the gap. The CDR3 sequence is CASSQLEDGYTF. CDR3 nucleotide sequence: TGCGCCAGCAGCCAACTTGAAGATGGCTACACCTTC.

The chain has TRBV2 and TRBJ1-2; D perhaps matches TRBD1 (5 bases). Trimming removed 6 bases at V and 6 bases at J, with 23 bases between. Per germline, CDR1 SNHLY and CDR2 FYNNEI. This CDR3 has 16 residues. CDR3 in DNA: TGTGCCAGCAGCCAGGTGACCGGGACCAACAACGATGGCTACACCTTC. Translated: CASSQVTGTNNDGYTF.

This clonotype was seen ten or more times. The chain is built from TRBV7-8 and TRBJ1-5; no firm D call. Germline CDR1 is SGHVS and CDR2 is FQNEAQ. The CDR3 contains 14 residues. Trimming cost V 3 bases and J 6 bases, with 12 bases left between them. CDR3 loop: CASSFGRFAQPQHF. The CDR3 DNA is TGTGCCAGCAGCTTCGGTAGATTCGCTCAGCCCCAGCATTTT.

CDR3 in amino acids: CSVDRGTYGYTF. The CDR3 DNA sequence: TGCAGCGTTGACAGGGGGACCTATGGCTACACCTTC. The J gene is TRBJ1-2, the V gene TRBV29-1, with 7 bases matching TRBD1. Germline V gene lookup returns CDR1 SQVTM and CDR2 ANQGSEA. J was trimmed by 4 bases and V by 3 bases; bases with no gene match: 2. The CDR3 is 12 residues long.

The sample holds one count of this clonotype. The chain is built from TRBV10-3 and TRBJ1-1, with a weak D call TRBD1 (6 bases). Germline CDR1 is ENHRY and CDR2 is SYGVKD. The CDR3 runs 13 residues. V was trimmed by 6 bases and J by 11 bases, leaving 19 bases between them. CDR3 sequence (DNA): TGTGCCATCAGGCCCGGGGAAAGGGGGTATGCTTTCTTT. It translates to CAIRPGERGYAFF.

This clonotype was seen repeatedly, ten times or more. The CDR3 reads CASSRSAGPETQYF. The CDR3 nucleotides read TGTGCCAGCAGCCGGTCAGCAGGTCCCGAGACCCAGTACTTC. The V gene is TRBV14, the J gene TRBJ2-5, with D unresolved. This CDR3 has 14 amino acids. Germline CDR1 SGHDN, CDR2 FVKESK. V was pared by 4 bases and J by 5 bases, with 14 bases between.